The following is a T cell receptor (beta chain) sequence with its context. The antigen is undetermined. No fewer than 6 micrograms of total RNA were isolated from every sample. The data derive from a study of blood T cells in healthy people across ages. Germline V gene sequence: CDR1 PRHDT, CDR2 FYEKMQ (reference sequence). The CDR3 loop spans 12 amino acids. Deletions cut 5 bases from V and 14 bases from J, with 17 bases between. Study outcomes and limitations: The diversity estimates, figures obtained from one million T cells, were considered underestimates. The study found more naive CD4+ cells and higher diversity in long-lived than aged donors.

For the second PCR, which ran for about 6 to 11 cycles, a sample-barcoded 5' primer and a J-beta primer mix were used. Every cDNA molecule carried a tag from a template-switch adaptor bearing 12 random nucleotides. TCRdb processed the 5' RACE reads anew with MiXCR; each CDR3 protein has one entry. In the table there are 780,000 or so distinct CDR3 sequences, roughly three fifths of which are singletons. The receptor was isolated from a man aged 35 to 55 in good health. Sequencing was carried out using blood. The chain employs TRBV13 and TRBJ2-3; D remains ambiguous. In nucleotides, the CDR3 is TGTGCCAGCAGCCAAGACTCGAGCGTACGGTATTTT. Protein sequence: CASSQDSSVRYF.